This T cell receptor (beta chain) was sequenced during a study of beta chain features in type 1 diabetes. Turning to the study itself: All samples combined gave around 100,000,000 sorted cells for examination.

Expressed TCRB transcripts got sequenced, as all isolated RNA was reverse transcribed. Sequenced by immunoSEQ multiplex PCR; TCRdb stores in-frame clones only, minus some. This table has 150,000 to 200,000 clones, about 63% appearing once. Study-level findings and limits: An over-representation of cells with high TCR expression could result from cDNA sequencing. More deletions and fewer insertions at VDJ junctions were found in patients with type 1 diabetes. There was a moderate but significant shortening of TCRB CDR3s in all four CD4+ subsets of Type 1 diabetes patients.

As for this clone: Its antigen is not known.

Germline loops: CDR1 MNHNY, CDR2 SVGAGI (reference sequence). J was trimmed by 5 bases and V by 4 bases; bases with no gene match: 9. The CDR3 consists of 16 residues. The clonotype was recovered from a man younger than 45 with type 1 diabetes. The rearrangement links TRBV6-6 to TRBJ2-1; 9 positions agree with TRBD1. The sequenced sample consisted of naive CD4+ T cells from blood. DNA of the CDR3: TGTGCCAGCAGTTCAACCGGACAGGGGCGCCACAATGAGCAGTTCTTC. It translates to CASSSTGQGRHNEQFF.